The 18 T cell receptor beta chains below come from one sample, sequenced in a study of blood T cell repertoires in COVID-19 (dated by TCRdb to the early 2020s). Libraries came from the immunoSEQ multiplex PCR assay. TCRdb mirrors the immuneACCESS table, restricted to in-frame sequences. Some clones are absent from its copies; in checked studies, under half trace to an unresolved V gene, and the reason for the others is unknown. This sample has under 400,000 clones in its table, and 90% of those were observed once. The ten most abundant clones make up about 6.8% of the sample. Sequencing was performed on peripheral blood. The receptors were gathered from a man aged 18 to 30 with active or convalescent COVID-19.

Concerning this clone itself: The same CDR3 is also encoded by other DNA sequences in this sample. V usage is TRBV27 and J usage is TRBJ1-5; TRBD1 matches 7 bases. The CDR3 has 14 residues. CDR1 is MNHEY, CDR2 SMNVEV, per germline (reference sequence). With V trimmed by 2 bases and J by 2 bases, 0 bases remained unmatched. CDR3 DNA sequence: TGTGCCAGCAGTTTACAGGGGGGCAATCAGCCCCAGCATTTT. Its translation: CASSLQGGNQPQHF.

A remark on this clone: The sample carries other DNA sequences with the same CDR3. The V and J genes are TRBV5-1 and TRBJ1-3; no firm D call. From germline, CDR1 is SGHRS and CDR2 YFSETQ. The CDR3 is 15 amino acids. V shed 1 base and J shed 0 bases, with 8 bases lying between them. The CDR3 protein is CASSLTVSSGNTIYF. The CDR3 DNA reads as TGCGCCAGCAGCTTGACAGTGAGCTCTGGAAACACCATATATTTT. Drawing the rest from reference TRBV5-1 and TRBJ1-3, the complete variable domain is KAGVTQTPRYLIKTRGQQVTLSCSPISGHRSVSWYQQTPGQGLQFLFEYFSETQRNKGNFPGRFSGRQFSNSRSEMNVSTLELGDSALYLCASSLTVSSGNTIYFGEGSWLTVV.

The CDR3 region has the DNA TGTGCAAGTCGCTTAGTTCCCCCTACTGTTCGCAATCAGCCCCAGCATTTT. Protein sequence: CASRLVPPTVRNQPQHF. The chain uses TRBV12-2 and TRBJ1-5. TRBV12-2 is a listed pseudogene. The CDR3 has 17 amino acids.

This clone was counted a few times. The genes are TRBV3-1 (or the pseudogene TRBV3-2) and TRBJ1-2; 8 bases map to TRBD1. CDR1 LGHDT and CDR2 YNNKEL come from the germline V gene (reference sequence). V lost 3 bases, J lost 5 bases, and 8 bases stayed unmatched. This CDR3 has 15 residues. The CDR3 sequence: CASSHSATGAYGYTF. CDR3 DNA sequence: TGTGCCAGCAGCCATAGTGCGACAGGGGCTTATGGCTACACCTTC.

The chain links TRBV28 to TRBJ2-6; D not resolved. Per germline, CDR1 MDHEN and CDR2 SYDVKM. CDR3 length: 15 amino acids. With 4 bases removed from V and 0 bases from J, the gap between germline ends came to 7 bases. The CDR3, as DNA: TGTGCCAGCAGTTCACCTAACTCTGGGGCCAACGTCCTGACTTTC. The encoded protein is CASSSPNSGANVLTF.

This chain connects TRBV6-5 to TRBJ2-7; 10 positions agree with TRBD2. CDR3 length: 16 residues. Per germline, CDR1 MNHEY and CDR2 SVGAGI. Losses at the gene ends were 2 bases for V and 7 bases for J; bases not matched to a gene: 11. The CDR3 DNA reads TGTGCCAGCAGTTACGCCTACAGCGGGGGGGCTGGTGAGCAGTACTTC. It translates to CASSYAYSGGAGEQYF.

The chain combines TRBV19 with TRBJ2-1; 8 bases align to TRBD1. From germline, CDR1 is LNHDA and CDR2 SQIVND (reference sequence). CDR3 length equals 16 residues. V lost 6 bases to trimming and J lost 10 bases; unmatched junction nucleotides: 17. CDR3 residues: CASRPSPGQAPLEQFF. CDR3 nucleotides: TGTGCCAGTAGACCCAGCCCGGGACAGGCCCCACTGGAGCAGTTCTTC.

The V call is TRBV7-9, the J call TRBJ2-7; 8 bases map to TRBD1. Germline V gives CDR1 SEHNR, CDR2 FQNEAQ (reference sequence). The CDR3 length is 17 residues. V was pared by 5 bases and J by 2 bases, with 14 bases of the junction left unmatched. DNA for the CDR3: TGTGCCAGCAGCACGCTTAACTGGACAGGGTCTACCTACGAGCAGTACTTC. Translated, it gives CASSTLNWTGSTYEQYF.

The CDR3 sequence: CASYRGDYGYTF. CDR3 coding DNA: TGTGCCAGCTACAGGGGTGACTATGGCTACACCTTC. The chain employs TRBV7-9 and TRBJ1-2; 7 bases line up with TRBD1. This CDR3 spans 12 amino acids. Germline loops: CDR1 SEHNR, CDR2 FQNEAQ (reference sequence). V was pared by 8 bases and J by 3 bases, with 3 bases of the junction left unmatched. The entire variable domain, with the rest obtained from reference TRBV7-9 and TRBJ1-2, is as follows: DTGVSQNPRHKITKRGQNVTFRCDPISEHNRLYWYRQTLGQGPEFLTYFQNEAQLEKSRLLSDRFSAERPKGSFSTLEIQRTEQGDSAMYLCASYRGDYGYTFGSGTRLTVV.

This chain connects TRBV6-2 or TRBV6-3 to TRBJ1-1; no firm D call. V was trimmed by 5 bases and J by 3 bases, leaving 13 bases between them. From germline, CDR1 is MNHEY and CDR2 SVGEGT. There are 14 residues in the CDR3. CDR3 sequence (DNA): TGTGCCAGCAGTCGGATAAGAACAGACACTGAAGCTTTCTTT. The encoded protein is CASSRIRTDTEAFF.

Remarks on this clone: A junction end diverges from the germline sequence, so it may reflect a read error. The chain carries TRBV19 and TRBJ2-6; TRBD1 might be the D (6 bases). The length of the CDR3 is 16 residues. Germline V gene lookup returns CDR1 LNHDA and CDR2 SQIVND (reference sequence). DNA for the CDR3: TGTGCCAGTAGGAGGGGGACCCTCTCTGGGGCCAACGTGCTGACTTTC. This encodes CASRRGTLSGANVLTF.

The chain joins TRBV6-6 to TRBJ1-6; 9 bases agree with TRBD1. Germline values: CDR1 MNHNY, CDR2 SVGAGI (reference sequence). CDR3 length: 18 residues. V lost 5 bases, J lost 0 bases, and 8 bases stayed unmatched. CDR3 sequence reads: CASSRFGTGLSYNSPLHF. CDR3 DNA sequence: TGTGCCAGCAGTCGCTTCGGGACAGGGCTCTCCTATAATTCACCCCTCCACTTT.

On this clone itself: The same CDR3 can be traced to other DNA sequences in this sample. The V gene is TRBV27, the J gene TRBJ1-1; weak D call: TRBD1 (6 bases). V lost 3 bases and J 4 bases, leaving 6 bases between the germline ends. This CDR3 is built from 12 residues. Per the germline V gene, CDR1 is MNHEY and CDR2 is SMNVEV (reference sequence). The CDR3 region is CASSFRGTEAFF. DNA for the CDR3: TGTGCCAGCAGTTTCAGGGGCACTGAAGCTTTCTTT.

This chain links TRBV28 with TRBJ2-7, with a weak D call TRBD2 (6 bases). Trimming stripped 3 bases from V and 2 bases from J, with 14 bases between. Germline CDR1 and CDR2: MDHEN and SYDVKM. The CDR3 loop spans 15 amino acids. The CDR3 spells CASSLRLARTYEQYF. CDR3 nucleotides: TGTGCCAGCAGTTTGCGCCTAGCGAGGACCTACGAGCAGTACTTC.

The chain recombines TRBV20-1 with TRBJ2-1, with D unclear. The CDR3 runs to 11 residues. Germline CDR1 DFQATT, CDR2 SNEGSKA (reference sequence). V lost 0 bases and J lost 10, with 7 bases in between. CDR3 coding DNA: TGCAGTGCTAGAGATCGGTACGAGCAGTTCTTC. Its protein is CSARDRYEQFF.

The chain joins TRBV27 to TRBJ1-1; possibly TRBD1 for D (6 bases). CDR3 size: 16 residues. Germline CDR1 reads MNHEY; CDR2 reads SMNVEV (reference sequence). The V end lost 3 bases, the J end lost 5 bases, and 19 bases lay between the germline ends. CDR3 DNA: TGTGCCAGCAGTTTTACAGGGTTGCTCGGGGATACTGAAGCTTTCTTT. Encoded protein: CASSFTGLLGDTEAFF.

This sequence joins TRBV6-1 and TRBJ2-7; D remains ambiguous. Deletions cut 2 bases from V and 2 bases from J, with 13 bases between. This CDR3 comprises 15 residues. Germline V gives CDR1 MNHNS, CDR2 SASEGT. The CDR3 here is CASSEMTLHAYEQYF. As DNA, the CDR3 is TGTGCCAGCAGTGAAATGACATTACACGCCTACGAGCAGTACTTC.

The chain couples TRBV29-1 to TRBJ2-1; 13 bases fit TRBD2. CDR3 size: 15 residues. The germline V gene has CDR1 SQVTM and CDR2 ANQGSEA. The V gene end was trimmed by 8 bases and the J gene end by 3 bases; junction bases not matched to a gene: 7. The CDR3 DNA sequence: TGCAGCCCGCGGGGACTAGCGGGGAGCTACAATGAGCAGTTCTTC. It is translated as CSPRGLAGSYNEQFF.